This T cell receptor beta chain was retrieved from a study of blood T cell repertoires in COVID-19. Overall study: The United States, Italy and Spain were the sources of the acute and convalescent COVID-19 samples. Sources were T cells, B-cell-depleted T cells, or PBMCs; the material itself was cDNA or gDNA.

Original analysis: The assay estimated nucleated cells by amplifying reference gene primers. The table came from immunoSEQ multiplex PCR; TCRdb's copy has only in-frame clones and leaves some out. V, J and clone size are those of that table, while D and trimming were read from the DNA. This table has roughly 260,000 clones, 79% appearing once. The CDR3 spans 14 residues. V lost 4 bases to trimming and J lost 8 bases; unmatched junction nucleotides: 10. CDR1 is LGHDT and CDR2 is YNNKEL in the germline V gene (reference sequence). The material sequenced was peripheral blood. The J gene is TRBJ1-2, the V gene TRBV3-1 (or the pseudogene TRBV3-2); 7 nucleotides agree with TRBD1. The sequence was obtained from a woman in her thirties or forties with active or convalescent COVID-19. CDR3 protein: CASSLPDRVEGYTF. The CDR3 DNA follows: TGTGCCAGCAGCCTCCCCGACAGGGTAGAAGGCTACACCTTC.